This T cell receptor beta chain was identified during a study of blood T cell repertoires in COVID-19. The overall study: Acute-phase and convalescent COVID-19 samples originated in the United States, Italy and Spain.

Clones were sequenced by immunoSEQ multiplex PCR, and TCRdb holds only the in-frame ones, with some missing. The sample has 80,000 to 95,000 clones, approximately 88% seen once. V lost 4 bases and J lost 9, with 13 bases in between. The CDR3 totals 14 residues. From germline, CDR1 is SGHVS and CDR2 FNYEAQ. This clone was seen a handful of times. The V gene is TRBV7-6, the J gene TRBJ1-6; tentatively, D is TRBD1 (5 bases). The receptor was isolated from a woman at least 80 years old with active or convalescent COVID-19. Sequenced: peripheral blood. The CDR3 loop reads CASSSLGGGSPLHF. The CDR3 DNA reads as TGTGCCAGCAGCTCACTCGGGGGGGGTTCACCCCTCCACTTT.